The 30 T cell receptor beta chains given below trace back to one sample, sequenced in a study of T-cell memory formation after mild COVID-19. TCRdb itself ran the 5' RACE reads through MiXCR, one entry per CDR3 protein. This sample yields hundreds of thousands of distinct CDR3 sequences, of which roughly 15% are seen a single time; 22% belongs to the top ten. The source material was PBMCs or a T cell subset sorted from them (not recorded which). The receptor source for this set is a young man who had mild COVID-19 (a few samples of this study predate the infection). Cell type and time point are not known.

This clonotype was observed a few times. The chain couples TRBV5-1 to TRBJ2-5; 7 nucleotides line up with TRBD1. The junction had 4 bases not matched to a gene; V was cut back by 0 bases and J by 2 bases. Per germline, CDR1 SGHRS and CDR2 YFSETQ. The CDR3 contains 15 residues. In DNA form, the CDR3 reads TGCGCCAGCAGCTTGGCCCCGGGACAGCAAGAGACCCAGTACTTC. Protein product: CASSLAPGQQETQYF. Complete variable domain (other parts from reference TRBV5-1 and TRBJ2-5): KAGVTQTPRYLIKTRGQQVTLSCSPISGHRSVSWYQQTPGQGLQFLFEYFSETQRNKGNFPGRFSGRQFSNSRSEMNVSTLELGDSALYLCASSLAPGQQETQYFGPGTRLLVL.

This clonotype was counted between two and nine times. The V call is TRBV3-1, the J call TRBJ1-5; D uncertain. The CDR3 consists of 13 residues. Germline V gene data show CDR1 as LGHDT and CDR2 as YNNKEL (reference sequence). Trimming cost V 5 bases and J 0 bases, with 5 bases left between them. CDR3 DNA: TGTGCCAGCAGCGACTATAGCAATCAGCCCCAGCATTTT. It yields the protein CASSDYSNQPQHF.

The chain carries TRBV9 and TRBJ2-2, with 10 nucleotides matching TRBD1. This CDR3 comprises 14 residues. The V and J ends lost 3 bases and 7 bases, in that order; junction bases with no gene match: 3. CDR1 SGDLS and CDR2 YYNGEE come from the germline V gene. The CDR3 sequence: CASSETGGGGELFF. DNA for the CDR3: TGTGCCAGCAGCGAGACAGGGGGCGGCGGGGAGCTGTTTTTT.

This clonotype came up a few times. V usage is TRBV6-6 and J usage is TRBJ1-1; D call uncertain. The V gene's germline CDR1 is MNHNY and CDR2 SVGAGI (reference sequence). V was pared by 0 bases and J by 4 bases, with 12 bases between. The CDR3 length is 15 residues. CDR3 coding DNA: TGTGCCAGCAGTTACTCGAGGACCGCGAGCACTGAAGCTTTCTTT. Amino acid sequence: CASSYSRTASTEAFF.

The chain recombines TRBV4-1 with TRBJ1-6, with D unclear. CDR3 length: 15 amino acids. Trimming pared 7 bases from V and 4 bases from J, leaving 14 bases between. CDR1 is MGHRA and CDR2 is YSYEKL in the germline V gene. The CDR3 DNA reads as TGCGCCAGCAAACGGAGACAACTTTATAATTCACCCCTCCACTTT. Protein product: CASKRRQLYNSPLHF.

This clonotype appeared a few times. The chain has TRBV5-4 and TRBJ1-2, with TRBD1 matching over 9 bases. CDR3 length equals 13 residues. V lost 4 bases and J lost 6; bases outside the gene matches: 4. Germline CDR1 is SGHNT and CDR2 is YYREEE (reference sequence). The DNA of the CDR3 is TGTGCCAGCAGCCTACAGGGGGCGGATGGCTACACCTTC. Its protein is CASSLQGADGYTF.

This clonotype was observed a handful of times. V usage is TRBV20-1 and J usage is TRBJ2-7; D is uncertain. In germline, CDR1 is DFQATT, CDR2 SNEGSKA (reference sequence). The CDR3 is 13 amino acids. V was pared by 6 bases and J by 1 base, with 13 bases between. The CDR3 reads CSAHRFRSYEQYF. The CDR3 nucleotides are TGCAGTGCCCATAGATTTCGGTCCTACGAGCAGTACTTC.

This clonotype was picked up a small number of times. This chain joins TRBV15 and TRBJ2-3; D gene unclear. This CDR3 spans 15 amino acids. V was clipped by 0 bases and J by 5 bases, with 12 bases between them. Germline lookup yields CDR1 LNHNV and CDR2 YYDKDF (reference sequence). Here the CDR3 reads CATSRDRLVGDTQYF. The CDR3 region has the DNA TGTGCCACCAGCAGAGATAGGCTAGTGGGAGATACGCAGTATTTT.

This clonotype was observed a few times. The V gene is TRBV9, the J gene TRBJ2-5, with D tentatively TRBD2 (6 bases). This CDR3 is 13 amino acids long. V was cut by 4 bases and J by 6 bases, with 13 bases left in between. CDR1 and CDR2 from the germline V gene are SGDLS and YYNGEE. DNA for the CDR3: TGTGCCAGCAGCAGGGACTCCTCCCAGACCCAGTACTTC. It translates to CASSRDSSQTQYF.

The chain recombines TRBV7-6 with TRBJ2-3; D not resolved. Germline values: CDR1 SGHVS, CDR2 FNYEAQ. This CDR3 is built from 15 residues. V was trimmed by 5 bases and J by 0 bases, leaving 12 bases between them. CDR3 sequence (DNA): TGTGCCAGCAGCCCCATGCCGGGCAGCACAGATACGCAGTATTTT. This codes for CASSPMPGSTDTQYF. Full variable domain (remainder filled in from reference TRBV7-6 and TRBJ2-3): GAGVSQSPRYKVTKRGQDVALRCDPISGHVSLYWYRQALGQGPEFLTYFNYEAQQDKSGLPNDRFSAERPEGSISTLTIQRTEQRDSAMYRCASSPMPGSTDTQYFGPGTRLTVL.

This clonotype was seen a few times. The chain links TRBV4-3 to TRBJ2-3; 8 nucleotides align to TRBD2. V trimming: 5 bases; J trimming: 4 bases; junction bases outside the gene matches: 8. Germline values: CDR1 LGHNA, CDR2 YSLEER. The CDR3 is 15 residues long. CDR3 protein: CASSFGGEVADTQYF. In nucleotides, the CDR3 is TGCGCCAGCAGCTTCGGGGGGGAAGTCGCAGATACGCAGTATTTT.

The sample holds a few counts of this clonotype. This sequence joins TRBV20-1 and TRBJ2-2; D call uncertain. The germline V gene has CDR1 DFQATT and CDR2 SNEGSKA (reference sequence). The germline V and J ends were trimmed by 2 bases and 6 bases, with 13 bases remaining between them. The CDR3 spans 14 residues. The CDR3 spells CSARFLGPPGELFF. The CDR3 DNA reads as TGCAGTGCTAGATTTCTGGGCCCTCCCGGGGAGCTGTTTTTT.

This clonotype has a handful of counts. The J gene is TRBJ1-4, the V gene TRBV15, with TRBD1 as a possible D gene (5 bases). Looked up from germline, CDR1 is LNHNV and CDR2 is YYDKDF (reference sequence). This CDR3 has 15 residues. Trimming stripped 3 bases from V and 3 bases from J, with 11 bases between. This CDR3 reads CATSSRRGANEKLFF. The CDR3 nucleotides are TGTGCCACCAGCAGCAGGAGAGGGGCTAATGAAAAACTGTTTTTT.

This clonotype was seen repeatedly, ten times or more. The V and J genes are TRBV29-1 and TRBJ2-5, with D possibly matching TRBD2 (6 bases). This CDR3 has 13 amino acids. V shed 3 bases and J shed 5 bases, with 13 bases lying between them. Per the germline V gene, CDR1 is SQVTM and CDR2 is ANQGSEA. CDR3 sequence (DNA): TGCAGCGTTGACGGGGGTAGCGTCGAGACCCAGTACTTC. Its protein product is CSVDGGSVETQYF.

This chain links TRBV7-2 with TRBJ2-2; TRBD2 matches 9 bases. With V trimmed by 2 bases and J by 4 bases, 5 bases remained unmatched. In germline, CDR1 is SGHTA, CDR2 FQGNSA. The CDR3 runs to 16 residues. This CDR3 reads CASSLSLAGSTGELFF. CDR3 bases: TGTGCCAGCAGCTTAAGTCTAGCGGGGAGCACCGGGGAGCTGTTTTTT.

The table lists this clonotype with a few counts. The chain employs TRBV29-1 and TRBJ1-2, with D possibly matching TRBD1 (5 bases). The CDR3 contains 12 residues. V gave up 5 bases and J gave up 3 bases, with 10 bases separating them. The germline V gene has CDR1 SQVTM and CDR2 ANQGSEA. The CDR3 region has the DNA TGCAGCGTTTTCGGAGGGGACTATGGCTACACCTTC. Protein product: CSVFGGDYGYTF.

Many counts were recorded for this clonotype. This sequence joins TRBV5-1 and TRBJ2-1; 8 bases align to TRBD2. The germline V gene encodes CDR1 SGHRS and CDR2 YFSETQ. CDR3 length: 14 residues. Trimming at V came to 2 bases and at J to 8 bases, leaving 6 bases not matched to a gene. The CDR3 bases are TGCGCCAGCAGCTTCGGGACTAGTATGGATGAGCAGTTCTTC. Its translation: CASSFGTSMDEQFF.

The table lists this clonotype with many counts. CDR3 sequence: CSMISVGGAGEQFF. The CDR3 DNA sequence: TGCAGTATGATTAGCGTGGGGGGGGCAGGTGAGCAGTTCTTC. The chain carries TRBV20-1 and TRBJ2-1, with D maybe TRBD2 (7 bases). CDR3 length: 14 amino acids. Germline V gives CDR1 DFQATT, CDR2 SNEGSKA (reference sequence). Trimming removed 8 bases at V and 9 bases at J, with 23 bases between.

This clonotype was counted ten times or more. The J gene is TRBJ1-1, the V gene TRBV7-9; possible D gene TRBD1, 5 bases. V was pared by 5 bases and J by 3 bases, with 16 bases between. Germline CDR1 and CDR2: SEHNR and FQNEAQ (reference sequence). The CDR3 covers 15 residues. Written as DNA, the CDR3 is TGTGCCAGCAGCCCCCGGGCAGGACAATACACTGAAGCTTTCTTT. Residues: CASSPRAGQYTEAFF.

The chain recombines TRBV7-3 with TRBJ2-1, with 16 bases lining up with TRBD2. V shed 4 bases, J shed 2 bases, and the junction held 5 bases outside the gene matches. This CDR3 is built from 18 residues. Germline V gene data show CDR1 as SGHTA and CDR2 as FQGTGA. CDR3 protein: CASSSGTSGGAPYNEQFF. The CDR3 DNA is TGTGCCAGCAGCTCCGGGACTAGCGGGGGGGCGCCCTACAATGAGCAGTTCTTC. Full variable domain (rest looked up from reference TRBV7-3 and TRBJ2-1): GAGVSQTPSNKVTEKGKYVELRCDPISGHTALYWYRQSLGQGPEFLIYFQGTGAADDSGLPNDRFFAVRPEGSVSTLKIQRTERGDSAVYLCASSSGTSGGAPYNEQFFGPGTRLTVL.

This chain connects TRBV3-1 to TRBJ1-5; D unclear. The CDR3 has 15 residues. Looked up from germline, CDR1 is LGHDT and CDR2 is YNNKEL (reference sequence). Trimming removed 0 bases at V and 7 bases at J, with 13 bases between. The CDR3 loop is CASSQDPPLGQPQHF. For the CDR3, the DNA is TGTGCCAGCAGCCAAGACCCCCCGTTGGGACAGCCCCAGCATTTT. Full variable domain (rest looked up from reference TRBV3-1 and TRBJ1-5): DTAVSQTPKYLVTQMGNDKSIKCEQNLGHDTMYWYKQDSKKFLKIMFSYNNKELIINETVPNRFSPKSPDKAHLNLHINSLELGDSAVYFCASSQDPPLGQPQHFGDGTRLSIL.

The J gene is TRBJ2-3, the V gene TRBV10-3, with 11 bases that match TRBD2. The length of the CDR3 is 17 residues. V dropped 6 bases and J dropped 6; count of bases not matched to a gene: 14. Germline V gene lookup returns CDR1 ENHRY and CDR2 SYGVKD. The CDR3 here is CAISRILAGASGDTQYF. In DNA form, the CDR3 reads TGTGCCATCAGCCGTATACTAGCGGGGGCTTCAGGGGATACGCAGTATTTT.

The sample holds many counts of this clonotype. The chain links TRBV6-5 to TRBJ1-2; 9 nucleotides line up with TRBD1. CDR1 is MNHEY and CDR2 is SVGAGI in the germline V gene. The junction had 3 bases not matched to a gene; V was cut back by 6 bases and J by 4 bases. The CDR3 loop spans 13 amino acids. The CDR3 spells CASSPDRGYGYTF. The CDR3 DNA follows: TGTGCCAGCAGCCCGGACAGGGGCTATGGCTACACCTTC.

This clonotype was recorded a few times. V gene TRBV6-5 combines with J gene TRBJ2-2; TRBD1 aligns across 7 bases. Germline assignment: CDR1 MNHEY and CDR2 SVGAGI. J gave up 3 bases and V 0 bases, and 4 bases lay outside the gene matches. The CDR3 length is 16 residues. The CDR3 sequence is CASSYSIGTDTGELFF. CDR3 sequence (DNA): TGTGCCAGCAGTTACTCCATAGGGACAGACACCGGGGAGCTGTTTTTT.

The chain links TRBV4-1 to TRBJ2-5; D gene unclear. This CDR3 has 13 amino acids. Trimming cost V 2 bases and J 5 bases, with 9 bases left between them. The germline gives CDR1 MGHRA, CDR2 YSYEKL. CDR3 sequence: CASSQILVETQYF. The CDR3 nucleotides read TGCGCCAGCAGCCAAATCCTAGTCGAGACCCAGTACTTC.

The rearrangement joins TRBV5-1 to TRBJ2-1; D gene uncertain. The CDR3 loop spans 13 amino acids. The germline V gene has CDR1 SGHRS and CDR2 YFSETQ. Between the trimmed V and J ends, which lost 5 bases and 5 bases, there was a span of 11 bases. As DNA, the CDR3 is TGCGCCAGCAGTAACGGGCTGCACAATGAGCAGTTCTTC. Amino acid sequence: CASSNGLHNEQFF.

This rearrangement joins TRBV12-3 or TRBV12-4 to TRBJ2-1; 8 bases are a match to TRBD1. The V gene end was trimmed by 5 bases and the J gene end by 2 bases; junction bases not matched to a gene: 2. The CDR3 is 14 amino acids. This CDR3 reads CASSGTGTYNEQFF. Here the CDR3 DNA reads TGTGCCAGCAGTGGGACAGGTACCTACAATGAGCAGTTCTTC.

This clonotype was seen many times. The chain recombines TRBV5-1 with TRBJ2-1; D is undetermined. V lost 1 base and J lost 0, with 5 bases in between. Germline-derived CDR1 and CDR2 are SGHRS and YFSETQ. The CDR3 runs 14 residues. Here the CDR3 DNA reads TGCGCCAGCAGCTTGTGGAGCTCCTACAATGAGCAGTTCTTC. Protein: CASSLWSSYNEQFF.

The CDR3 spells CSANGQPSTDTQYF. The CDR3 DNA reads TGCAGTGCTAATGGACAGCCTAGCACAGATACGCAGTATTTT. V is TRBV20-1 and J is TRBJ2-3, with a possible D match to TRBD1 (6 bases). Looked up from germline, CDR1 is DFQATT and CDR2 is SNEGSKA (reference sequence). Trimming pared 4 bases from V and 0 bases from J, leaving 11 bases between. This CDR3 spans 14 amino acids.

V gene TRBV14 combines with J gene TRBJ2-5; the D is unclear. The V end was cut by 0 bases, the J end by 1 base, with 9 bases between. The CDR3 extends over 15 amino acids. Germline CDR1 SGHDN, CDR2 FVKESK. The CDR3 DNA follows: TGTGCCAGCAGCCAAGATTCCGCTTCCCAAGAGACCCAGTACTTC. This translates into CASSQDSASQETQYF.